Following are 13 T cell receptor beta chains from one sample sequenced in a study of identical twins. TCRdb used MiXCR to reprocess the 5' RACE reads, holding one entry per CDR3 protein. The repertoire consists of approximately 190,000 distinct CDR3 sequences, with 15% to 20% occurring once and the leading ten covering 40%. The sample was also linked to a second study, of T cells expressing NK-cell markers.

Material: CD8+ T cells sorted from blood. These receptors were taken from a woman between 18 and 29 years old in good health.

This clonotype was seen more than once but under ten times. The CDR3 nucleotides are TGCAGCGTTGTGGGGACAGCCCTTCTTGAGCAGTTCTTC. Translated, it gives CSVVGTALLEQFF. The rearrangement links TRBV29-1 to TRBJ2-1; 7 nucleotides agree with TRBD1. CDR1 is SQVTM and CDR2 is ANQGSEA in the germline V gene. The CDR3 loop spans 13 amino acids. V dropped 4 bases and J dropped 9; count of bases not matched to a gene: 9.

Only a few counts were recorded for this clonotype. The germline gene is not matched at one end of the junction; a read error may be the cause. The V gene is TRBV20-1, the J gene TRBJ2-1; D possibly corresponds to TRBD2 (5 bases). The CDR3 length is 17 residues. Per the germline V gene, CDR1 is DFQATT and CDR2 is SNEGSKA (reference sequence). The CDR3 region has the DNA TGCTGTGCTCCTCTTCCTCGACACGGGATCGCCTACAATGAGCAGTTCTTC. Protein product: CCAPLPRHGIAYNEQFF.

This clonotype came up a few times. This chain connects TRBV20-1 to TRBJ2-1, with no clear D. The CDR3 extends over 18 amino acids. CDR1 and CDR2 (germline): DFQATT, SNEGSKA (reference sequence). V was trimmed by 2 bases and J by 1 base, leaving 21 bases between them. The CDR3 here is CSARPTWPLVESYNEQFF. In nucleotides, the CDR3 is TGCAGTGCTAGACCTACTTGGCCCCTGGTTGAGTCCTACAATGAGCAGTTCTTC.

The V call is TRBV25-1, the J call TRBJ1-1; D gene uncertain. CDR3 length equals 14 residues. Per germline, CDR1 MGHDK and CDR2 SYGVNS. The V and J ends lost 4 bases and 0 bases respectively, with 9 bases between them. The CDR3 reads CASSAVGMNTEAFF. The CDR3 nucleotides read TGTGCCAGCAGTGCGGTAGGCATGAACACTGAAGCTTTCTTT.

Only a few counts were recorded for this clonotype. The chain links TRBV12-3 or TRBV12-4 to TRBJ1-3; D call uncertain. The CDR3 totals 14 residues. With 2 bases removed from V and 4 bases from J, the gap between germline ends came to 9 bases. The CDR3 spells CASSLTGKGNTIYF. The CDR3 nucleotides are TGTGCCAGCAGTTTAACGGGCAAAGGAAACACCATATATTTT.

Many counts were recorded for this clonotype. The J gene is TRBJ2-1, the V gene TRBV6-2 or TRBV6-3; tentative D call: TRBD2 (6 bases). The CDR3 totals 15 residues. Per the germline V gene, CDR1 is MNHEY and CDR2 is SVGEGT. V was shortened by 6 bases and J by 4 bases, with 16 bases between the two germline ends. The CDR3 reads CASSDLLASYNEQFF. The CDR3, as DNA: TGTGCCAGCAGCGACCTCCTAGCGTCTTACAATGAGCAGTTCTTC.

This clonotype has more than one count but fewer than ten. This chain links TRBV27 with TRBJ2-1; 10 bases map to TRBD1. Germline V gene sequence: CDR1 MNHEY, CDR2 SMNVEV (reference sequence). With V trimmed by 5 bases and J by 14 bases, 3 bases remained unmatched. The CDR3 runs 11 residues. CDR3 sequence: CASSRGQGEFF. CDR3 sequence (DNA): TGTGCCAGCAGTCGAGGACAGGGGGAGTTCTTC.

The rearrangement uses TRBV20-1 and TRBJ2-1, with 11 bases lining up with TRBD2. This CDR3 comprises 14 residues. V was clipped by 0 bases and J by 9 bases; unmatched bases: 4. CDR1 is DFQATT and CDR2 is SNEGSKA in the germline V gene (reference sequence). Here the CDR3 reads CSAREGTSGSEQFF. The DNA of the CDR3 is TGCAGTGCTAGAGAGGGGACTAGCGGAAGTGAGCAGTTCTTC.

This clonotype was observed a handful of times. V is TRBV12-5 and J is TRBJ2-1; 8 nucleotides align to TRBD1. The CDR3 length is 16 residues. Trimming at V came to 0 bases and at J to 6 bases, leaving 7 bases not matched to a gene. Germline V gene lookup returns CDR1 LGHNT and CDR2 FRNRAP. The CDR3 coding sequence is TGTGCTAGTGGTTTGGTACCGTCGGACAGGGCCAATGAGCAGTTCTTC. This codes for CASGLVPSDRANEQFF.

This sequence joins TRBV13 and TRBJ1-1; maybe TRBD1 (5 bases). Trimming left V 2 bases short and J 10 bases short, with 14 bases between. CDR1 is PRHDT and CDR2 is FYEKMQ in the germline V gene (reference sequence). CDR3 size: 13 residues. For the CDR3, the DNA is TGTGCCAGCAGCTTATTAGGGGCCGGGGGAGCTTTCTTT. Translated, it gives CASSLLGAGGAFF.

This clonotype was recorded a few times. This chain joins TRBV6-2 or TRBV6-3 and TRBJ2-5, with a possible D match to TRBD2 (5 bases). The CDR3 covers 14 residues. Trimming shortened V by 5 bases and J by 1 base, and 11 bases separated the two germline ends. Germline CDR1 and CDR2: MNHEY and SVGEGT. Written as DNA, the CDR3 is TGTGCCAGCAGTCCGGACTTCCCCCAAGAGACCCAGTACTTC. Translated: CASSPDFPQETQYF.

Concerning this clonotype itself: Given a much more abundant clone one base away, this may be a read error. The chain couples TRBV3-1 to TRBJ2-1, with D possibly TRBD2 on 5 matching bases. This CDR3 comprises 15 residues. Germline V gives CDR1 LGHDT, CDR2 YNNKEL (reference sequence). The CDR3 DNA sequence: TGTGCCACCAGCCAAGCGGAGGAAACCTACAATGAGCAGTTCTTC. Its protein product is CATSQAEETYNEQFF.

This clonotype was observed a handful of times. The rearrangement joins TRBV4-3 to TRBJ2-5; D ambiguous. This CDR3 is 14 amino acids long. Per the germline V gene, CDR1 is LGHNA and CDR2 is YSLEER. V gave up 4 bases and J gave up 4 bases, with 13 bases separating them. The CDR3: CASSRLGYPETQYF. The CDR3 bases are TGCGCCAGCAGCCGCCTAGGTTATCCAGAGACCCAGTACTTC.